One and the same sample provided the 9 T cell receptor beta chains below, sequenced in a study of blood T cell repertoires in COVID-19. Only in-frame clones appear in the TCRdb table, and some are missing; sequencing was by immunoSEQ multiplex PCR. The table lists 250,000 to 300,000 clones, over 85% of them singletons, with roughly 2.9% in the top ten. The sequenced sample consisted of PBMCs or T cells enriched from blood (not recorded which). These receptors were collected from a woman aged 45-60 years who had been exposed to COVID-19.

This chain joins TRBV3-1 (or the pseudogene TRBV3-2) and TRBJ2-5; 10 bases are a match to TRBD1. The CDR3 is 19 residues long. The germline CDR1 and CDR2 sequences are LGHDT and YNNKEL (reference sequence). The junction had 20 bases not matched to a gene; V was cut back by 5 bases and J by 5 bases. CDR3 coding DNA: TGTGCCAGCAGCTTGCCCCTTGCCATAAGACAGGGGGCGCGGGAGACCCAGTACTTC. Protein: CASSLPLAIRQGARETQYF.

This clone appeared once. The same CDR3 arises from other DNA sequences in this sample as well. The chain joins TRBV5-1 to TRBJ2-3, with a possible D match to TRBD2 (5 bases). This CDR3 region has 14 residues. From germline, CDR1 is SGHRS and CDR2 YFSETQ. With 0 bases removed from V and 2 bases from J, the gap between germline ends came to 7 bases. This chain's CDR3 is CASSLAGLTDTQYF. CDR3 bases: TGCGCCAGCAGCTTGGCTGGACTCACAGATACGCAGTATTTT.

The CDR3 here is CASSIDPRAGYTGELFF. The CDR3 nucleotides read TGTGCCAGTAGTATAGATCCGCGGGCGGGCTACACCGGGGAGCTGTTTTTT. This chain connects TRBV19 to TRBJ2-2; D is possibly TRBD2 (5 bases). Deletions cut 0 bases from V and 3 bases from J, with 14 bases between. The CDR3 is 17 amino acids. CDR1 LNHDA and CDR2 SQIVND come from the germline V gene (reference sequence).

The CDR3 bases are TGTGCCAGCAGCTTAAGTTCGGTGAACACTGAAGCTTTCTTT. It codes for CASSLSSVNTEAFF. The chain employs TRBV7-2 and TRBJ1-1; no definite D call. The CDR3 runs 14 residues. The V end lost 2 bases, the J end lost 0 bases, and 7 bases lay between the germline ends. Germline V lookup: CDR1 SGHTA, CDR2 FQGNSA. Using reference TRBV7-2 and TRBJ1-1 for the parts outside the CDR3, the full variable domain is GAGVSQSPSNKVTEKGKDVELRCDPISGHTALYWYRQSLGQGLEFLIYFQGNSAPDKSGLPSDRFSAERTGGSVSTLTIQRTQQEDSAVYLCASSLSSVNTEAFFGQGTRLTVV.

The V gene is TRBV11-2, the J gene TRBJ2-3, with 14 bases aligning to TRBD2. V was pared by 3 bases and J by 2 bases, with 4 bases of the junction left unmatched. Germline V gives CDR1 SGHAT, CDR2 FQNNGV. This CDR3 is 17 amino acids long. The CDR3 region has the DNA TGTGCCAGCAGCTTCCGACTAGCGGGGGGGCTCACAGATACGCAGTATTTT. Translating gives CASSFRLAGGLTDTQYF.

V usage is TRBV7-6 and J usage is TRBJ1-1; tentatively, D is TRBD1 (6 bases). The germline V and J ends were trimmed by 5 bases and 3 bases, with 10 bases remaining between them. In germline, CDR1 is SGHVS, CDR2 FNYEAQ. The length of the CDR3 is 13 residues. The CDR3 sequence: CASSLDRDTEAFF. In DNA, the CDR3 is TGTGCCAGCAGCCTGGACAGAGACACTGAAGCTTTCTTT.

The V gene is TRBV24-1, the J gene TRBJ1-2; 11 nucleotides align to TRBD1. With 2 bases clipped from V and 4 bases from J, the junction kept 5 bases outside the gene matches. Germline V gene lookup returns CDR1 KGHDR and CDR2 SFDVKD. The CDR3 runs to 16 residues. For the CDR3, the DNA is TGTGCCACCAGTGATTCGGGACAGGGGGTCTTCTATGGCTACACCTTC. Amino acids: CATSDSGQGVFYGYTF.

The chain uses TRBV28 and TRBJ1-1; possibly TRBD1 for D (5 bases). From germline, CDR1 is MDHEN and CDR2 SYDVKM. The CDR3 covers 16 residues. V lost 6 bases to trimming and J lost 1 base, with 18 bases between them. The CDR3 is CASRSLAGRKNTEAFF. CDR3 bases: TGTGCCAGCAGATCTCTCGCGGGACGCAAGAACACTGAAGCTTTCTTT.

This chain links TRBV2 with TRBJ1-1; D possibly corresponds to TRBD1 (5 bases). V was cut by 5 bases and J by 3 bases, with 10 bases left in between. In germline, CDR1 is SNHLY, CDR2 FYNNEI. CDR3 size: 13 residues. The CDR3 DNA is TGTGCCAGCAGTTTCAGGGCGGACACTGAAGCTTTCTTT. It specifies CASSFRADTEAFF. Full variable domain (missing parts from reference TRBV2 and TRBJ1-1): EPEVTQTPSHQVTQMGQEVILRCVPISNHLYFYWYRQILGQKVEFLVSFYNNEISEKSEIFDDQFSVERPDGSNFTLKIRSTKLEDSAMYFCASSFRADTEAFFGQGTRLTVV.